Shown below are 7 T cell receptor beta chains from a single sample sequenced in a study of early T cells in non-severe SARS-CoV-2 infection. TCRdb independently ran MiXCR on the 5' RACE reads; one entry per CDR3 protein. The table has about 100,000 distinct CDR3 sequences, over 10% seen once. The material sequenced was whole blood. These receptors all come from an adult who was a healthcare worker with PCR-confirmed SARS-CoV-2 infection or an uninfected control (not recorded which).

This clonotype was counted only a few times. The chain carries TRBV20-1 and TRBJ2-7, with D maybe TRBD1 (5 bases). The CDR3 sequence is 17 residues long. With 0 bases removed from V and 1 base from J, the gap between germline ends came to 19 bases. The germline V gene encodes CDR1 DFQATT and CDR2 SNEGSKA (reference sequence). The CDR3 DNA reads TGCAGTGCTAGAGATTTTGTGAGACAGACATCTTCCTACGAGCAGTACTTC. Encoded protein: CSARDFVRQTSSYEQYF.

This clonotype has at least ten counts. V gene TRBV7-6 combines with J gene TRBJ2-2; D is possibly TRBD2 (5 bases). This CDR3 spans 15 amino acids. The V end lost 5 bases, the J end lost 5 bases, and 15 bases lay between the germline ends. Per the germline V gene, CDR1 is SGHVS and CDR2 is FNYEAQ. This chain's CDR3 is CASSPRRPGTGELFF. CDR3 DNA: TGTGCCAGCAGCCCACGGAGGCCGGGGACCGGGGAGCTGTTTTTT.

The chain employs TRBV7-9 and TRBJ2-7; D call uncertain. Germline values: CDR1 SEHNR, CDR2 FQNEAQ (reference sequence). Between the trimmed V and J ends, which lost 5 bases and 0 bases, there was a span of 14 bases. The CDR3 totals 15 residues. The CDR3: CASSPTLDGSYEQYF. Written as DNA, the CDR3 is TGTGCCAGCAGCCCCACCCTGGACGGCTCCTACGAGCAGTACTTC.

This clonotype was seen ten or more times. CDR3 nucleotide sequence: TGTGCCAGCAGCCCCCTCCCGGGACAGGGTACCGGGGAGCTGTTTTTT. This translates into CASSPLPGQGTGELFF. The V gene is TRBV5-5, the J gene TRBJ2-2; 9 bases line up with TRBD1. The CDR3 contains 16 residues. Germline CDR1 SGHKS, CDR2 YYEKEE (reference sequence). The V and J ends lost 4 bases and 5 bases, in that order; junction bases with no gene match: 9.

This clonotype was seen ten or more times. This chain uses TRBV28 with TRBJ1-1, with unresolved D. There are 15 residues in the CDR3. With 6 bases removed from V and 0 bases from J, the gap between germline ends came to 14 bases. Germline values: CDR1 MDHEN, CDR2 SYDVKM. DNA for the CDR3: TGTGCCAGCAGGCCGCCCGGAACCATGAACACTGAAGCTTTCTTT. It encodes CASRPPGTMNTEAFF.

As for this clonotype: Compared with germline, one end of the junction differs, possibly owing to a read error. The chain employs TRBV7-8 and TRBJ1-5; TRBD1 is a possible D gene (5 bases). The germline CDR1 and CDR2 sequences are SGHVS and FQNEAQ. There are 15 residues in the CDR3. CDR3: CASSLFFGGHQPQHF. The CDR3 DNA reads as TGTGCCAGCAGCTTATTTTTCGGGGGTCATCAGCCCCAGCACTTT.

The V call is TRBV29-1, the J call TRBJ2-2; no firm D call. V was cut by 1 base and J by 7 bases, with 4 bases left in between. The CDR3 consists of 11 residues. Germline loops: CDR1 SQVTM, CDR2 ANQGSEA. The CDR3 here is CSVEGRGELFF. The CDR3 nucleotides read TGCAGCGTTGAAGGTCGCGGGGAGCTGTTTTTT.